This TCR beta chain was found in a study of metastatic and nonmetastatic thyroid tumors. Study information: Repertoire comparisons spanned blood and tumor or nodule tissue from malignant and benign thyroid patients. General observations from the study: It was reported that TCR beta diversity was significantly higher in malignant thyroid tumors than benign nodules, in blood and tumor.

The CDR3 has 13 amino acids. Trimming removed 5 bases at V and 7 bases at J, with 12 bases between. The germline V gene encodes CDR1 MNHNS and CDR2 SASEGT. Thyroid surgery was performed in patients who had received no treatment beforehand. As handled by the study authors: A classifier for distant metastasis in papillary thyroid cancer was constructed using CDR3 differences observed across clinicopathological groups. TCRdb reassembled clones from the PCR reads with MiXCR. None of the V and J calls come from the authors' own analysis; TCRdb made them. The sample includes about 19,000 clones, around 25% seen only once; the top ten take approximately 3.5%. This clone appeared a few times. Its target is unknown.

The source material was blood. The V gene is TRBV6-1, the J gene TRBJ1-5; D is perhaps TRBD1 (6 bases). The clonotype was recovered from a male donor with papillary thyroid cancer or a benign thyroid nodule (not recorded which). Some clones in this sample may be carry-over from other donors' samples. The CDR3 DNA sequence: TGTGCCAGCAGTTCGGGGGGCGGCCAGCCCCAGCATTTT. Residues: CASSSGGGQPQHF.